This passage covers 2 T cell receptor beta chains from one sample sequenced in a study of regulatory T cells in long-lasting Graves disease. Building of the TCR beta libraries involved iRepertoire HTBI primers and Arm-PCR of CDR3 regions. One entry per CDR3 protein results from TCRdb running MiXCR on the multiplex PCR reads. The sample carries about 460,000 distinct CDR3 sequences, less than 25% recorded once. Time point meaning: persistent/refractory GD, antithyroid drugs over 5 years with positive TRAb. The TCR library used RNA extracted from PBMCs. The sample in question was peripheral blood mononuclear cells (PBMCs), obtained when the disease was refractory, from a patient treated with antithyroid drugs. The receptors shown here come from a female donor with Graves disease.

This clonotype showed up many times. The chain employs TRBV12-3 or TRBV12-4 and TRBJ1-5, with 8 nucleotides matching TRBD1. The CDR3 runs to 14 residues. Unmatched junction bases numbered 0, after V lost 1 base and J lost 4 bases. The CDR3 nucleotides read TGTGCCAGCAGTTTAGGACAGGGGAATCAGCCCCAGCATTTT. It encodes CASSLGQGNQPQHF.

The genes are TRBV11-2 and TRBJ2-7; the D gene is possibly TRBD2 (5 bases). V lost 4 bases and J 4 bases, leaving 11 bases between the germline ends. From germline, CDR1 is SGHAT and CDR2 FQNNGV. The CDR3 is made up of 13 amino acids. CDR3 residues: CASSSVRRYEQYF. The CDR3 nucleotides are TGTGCCAGCAGCTCCGTTCGGAGGTACGAGCAGTACTTC.